The clone carrying this T cell receptor (beta chain) was seen once. Its antigen is not identified. The data belong to a study of Ad26.COV2.S vaccination and SARS-CoV-2 variants. Study details: Dosing was one shot or two shots 56 days apart. Study-level results: Placebo recipients had lower spike-specific TCR breadth than vaccine recipients. Researchers reported similar non-spike TCR breadth in vaccine and placebo recipients.

Treatment denoted: some 20 received Ad26.COV2.S at low or high dose, single or two shots; about 5 received placebo; per-sample allocation not given. Day 63 after the first vaccine or placebo injection was the time point for sampling. Expressing Wuhan-strain SARS-CoV-2 spike, an Ad26 vector served as the vaccine. The method was immunoSEQ multiplex PCR; TCRdb's version includes in-frame clones alone and lacks a portion of them. Among over 350,000 clones listed, roughly nine tenths were seen once. V was trimmed by 6 bases and J by 4 bases, leaving 21 bases between them. The germline V gene has CDR1 LGHDT and CDR2 YNNKEL (reference sequence). CDR3 size: 16 residues.

The source material was peripheral blood, sampled in a trial of Ad26.COV2.S vaccine versus placebo. The chain combines TRBV3-1 (or the pseudogene TRBV3-2) with TRBJ2-5; a weak D match, TRBD1 (6 bases). The receptor was derived from a person aged 18-60 years who received the Ad26.COV2.S COVID-19 vaccine or a placebo. For the CDR3, the DNA is TGTGCCAGCAGTCAGAGGTGGGGGCCGGGTTCAGAGACCCAGTACTTC. This gives the protein CASSQRWGPGSETQYF.